This record concerns one T cell receptor (beta chain) sequence. Its antigen is unidentified. These data originate in a study of shared clonotypes between healthy human individuals. Across the whole study: Each donor's CD8 memory used one plate, CD8 naive two, each CD4 subset three.

Approximately 210 ng DNA, tens of thousands of T cell genomes, went into each sorted-subset replicate PCR. Generated by immunoSEQ multiplex PCR, the TCRdb table keeps only in-frame clones and is missing some. The table includes around 1 million clones, more than 75% detected once. The ends lost 1 base at V and 3 bases at J; junction bases unmatched: 5. The germline gives CDR1 SGHVS, CDR2 FQNEAQ. The CDR3 is 16 amino acids. Study-wide findings and caveats: Naive subsets, compared against memory subsets, generally had larger estimated richness values.

This clonotype was obtained from a man between 18 and 35 years old in good health. Material for sequencing was memory CD4+ T cells sorted from blood. Subset given: CD45RA-negative fraction. The V and J genes are TRBV7-8 and TRBJ2-2; 7 nucleotides line up with TRBD1. CDR3 loop: CASSLVEGADTGELFF. As DNA, the CDR3 is TGTGCCAGCAGCTTAGTTGAGGGGGCGGACACCGGGGAGCTGTTTTTT.